A single sample gave rise to the 10 T cell receptor beta chains below, sequenced in a study of patients and donors after allogeneic stem cell transplantation. One entry per CDR3 protein results from TCRdb running MiXCR on the RT-PCR reads. Counted here are more than 25,000 distinct CDR3 sequences, 6.5% to 10% occurring once; the ten biggest clones make up around 50%. Specimen: blood, either unsorted or a sorted T cell fraction (not recorded which). The receptor source for this set is a human donor who was either an allogeneic HSCT recipient or a stem cell or donor lymphocyte infusion donor (not recorded which). It is not recorded whose cells these are; they may come from a transplant donor.

This chain joins TRBV7-2 and TRBJ1-1, with D possibly matching TRBD1 (5 bases). Trimming stripped 5 bases from V and 1 base from J, with 11 bases between. Germline assignment: CDR1 SGHTA and CDR2 FQGNSA. The CDR3 runs 14 residues. CDR3 region: CASSPGRRNTEAFF. Here the CDR3 DNA reads TGTGCCAGCAGCCCGGGACGGAGGAACACTGAAGCTTTCTTT.

The sample holds a few counts of this clonotype. The J gene is TRBJ2-7, the V gene TRBV7-9; 8 bases match TRBD1. CDR3 length: 14 residues. Germline V CDR1 and CDR2: SEHNR, FQNEAQ (reference sequence). V was clipped by 5 bases and J by 5 bases; unmatched bases: 8. CDR3 region: CASSLGSTGDEQYF. CDR3 sequence (DNA): TGTGCCAGCAGCCTGGGCTCGACAGGGGACGAGCAGTACTTC.

This clonotype was counted many times. V and J are TRBV20-1 and TRBJ2-3, with TRBD2 identical over 9 bases. The CDR3 has 16 residues. From germline, CDR1 is DFQATT and CDR2 SNEGSKA (reference sequence). V lost 1 base, J lost 5 bases, and 10 bases stayed unmatched. This CDR3 is CSARVVAGALGDTQYF. In DNA form, the CDR3 reads TGCAGTGCTAGAGTAGTAGCGGGGGCCTTGGGAGATACGCAGTATTTT.

The V and J genes are TRBV5-1 and TRBJ2-2, with TRBD1 matching over 7 bases. Germline V gives CDR1 SGHRS, CDR2 YFSETQ. With V trimmed by 0 bases and J by 4 bases, 3 bases remained unmatched. The CDR3 runs to 15 residues. Written as DNA, the CDR3 is TGCGCCAGCAGCTTGGGACAGGGCGGCACCGGGGAGCTGTTTTTT. It codes for CASSLGQGGTGELFF.

This chain joins TRBV3-1 and TRBJ1-3; no firm D call. Germline V gene data show CDR1 as LGHDT and CDR2 as YNNKEL (reference sequence). The ends were cut back, 0 bases at V and 8 bases at J, with 8 bases in the middle. The CDR3 sequence is 13 residues long. CDR3: CASSQESVDTIYF. The CDR3 nucleotides read TGTGCCAGCAGCCAAGAATCGGTGGACACCATATATTTT.

This clonotype was counted many times. The chain recombines TRBV27 with TRBJ1-2; 8 bases match TRBD1. CDR3 length equals 14 residues. Per the germline V gene, CDR1 is MNHEY and CDR2 is SMNVEV (reference sequence). J was trimmed by 8 bases and V by 3 bases; bases with no gene match: 8. As DNA, the CDR3 is TGTGCCAGCAGTTTCTCAGGGGGCGGTGGAGGCTACACCTTC. This sequence encodes CASSFSGGGGGYTF.

In this sample, this clonotype is medium-sized. CDR3 sequence (DNA): TGCGCCAGCAGAAAATCCGGGACGGCGGAAGAGACCCAGTACTTC. It translates to CASRKSGTAEETQYF. The V call is TRBV5-1, the J call TRBJ2-5, with D perhaps assigned TRBD1 or TRBD2 (5 bases each). Germline V CDR1 and CDR2: SGHRS, YFSETQ. The CDR3 covers 15 residues. V lost 5 bases and J lost 3, with 17 bases in between. Looking up the rest from reference TRBV5-1 and TRBJ2-5 gives the full variable domain: KAGVTQTPRYLIKTRGQQVTLSCSPISGHRSVSWYQQTPGQGLQFLFEYFSETQRNKGNFPGRFSGRQFSNSRSEMNVSTLELGDSALYLCASRKSGTAEETQYFGPGTRLLVL.

The chain employs TRBV20-1 and TRBJ2-7, with D possibly TRBD1 on 5 matching bases. Between the trimmed V and J ends, which lost 0 bases and 2 bases, there was a span of 11 bases. The CDR3 sequence is 14 residues long. CDR1 and CDR2 from the germline V gene are DFQATT and SNEGSKA (reference sequence). CDR3 DNA sequence: TGCAGTGCTAGAGATATGACAGCTACCTACGAGCAGTACTTC. Protein sequence: CSARDMTATYEQYF.

This clonotype was observed a few times. The gene calls are TRBV7-9 and TRBJ1-1; D gene uncertain. The CDR3 length is 13 residues. Trimming cost V 2 bases and J 3 bases, with 7 bases left between them. The germline V gene encodes CDR1 SEHNR and CDR2 FQNEAQ (reference sequence). The DNA for the CDR3 is TGTGCCAGCAGCTTAAGTTGGTACACTGAAGCTTTCTTT. Protein product: CASSLSWYTEAFF.

There are many counts of this clonotype. The chain links TRBV5-8 to TRBJ1-5; D is unresolved. Germline lookup yields CDR1 SGHTS and CDR2 YDEGEE. The CDR3 is 14 amino acids. V was shortened by 2 bases and J by 0 bases, with 6 bases between the two germline ends. The CDR3 is CASSFPYSNQPQHF. CDR3 DNA sequence: TGTGCCAGCAGCTTCCCCTATAGCAATCAGCCCCAGCATTTT.